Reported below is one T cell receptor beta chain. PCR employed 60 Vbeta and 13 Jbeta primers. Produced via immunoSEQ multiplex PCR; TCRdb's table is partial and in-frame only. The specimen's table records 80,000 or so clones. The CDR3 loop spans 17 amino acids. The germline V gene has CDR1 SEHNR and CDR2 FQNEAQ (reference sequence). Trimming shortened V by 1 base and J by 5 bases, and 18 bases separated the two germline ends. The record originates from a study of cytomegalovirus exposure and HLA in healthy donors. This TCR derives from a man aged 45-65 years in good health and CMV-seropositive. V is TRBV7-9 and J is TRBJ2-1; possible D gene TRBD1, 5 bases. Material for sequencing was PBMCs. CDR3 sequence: CASSLVTLEGDNNEQFF. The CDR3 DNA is TGTGCCAGCAGCTTAGTCACCCTAGAAGGGGATAACAATGAGCAGTTCTTC.